This T cell receptor beta chain was profiled in a study of response to subunit inactivated influenza vaccine (dated by TCRdb to 2016 to 2019). At the level of the whole study: The study used deep quantitative T cell receptor repertoire profiling to track responses to a trivalent subunit inactivated influenza vaccine.

The sample's time point, from its label and the paper: 45 days after influenza vaccine administration. As concerns this clonotype: Its antigen is unknown. No base quality information exists; no much larger clone differs at one position.

Beyond this particular receptor, the publication reports: It was suggested by the authors that each seasonal influenza vaccination may recruit only a limited number of new T cells.

At the junction V is shortened by 0 bases and J by 0 bases, with 8 bases in between. CDR1 and CDR2 (ENHRY, SYGVKD) derive from the germline V gene. The CDR3 measures 16 amino acids from cysteine to phenylalanine. Of the read, only the CDR3 DNA is kept; its 48 bases are in frame from base 1. The library was obtained by RT-PCR. Reads for this sample came from an Illumina HiSeq 2500. Using fastp at Q25 and MiXCR, TCRdb reprocessed the public reads and kept productive beta chains. Identical CDR3 proteins give one entry, which carries the most common genes and DNA. The sample table contains fewer than 700,000 distinct CDR3 sequences; only one count was recorded for 13% of them. Under 15% of the sample is taken by the ten largest.

Material: PBMCs from blood, obtained 40 to 50 days after vaccination. The TCR was taken from a man aged 45-60 years who received an inactivated influenza vaccine. Donor details come from another sample of the same person, matched by shared clones. This chain is built from TRBV10-3 and TRBJ1-4, with the D gene not clear enough to name. The DNA is as follows: TGTGCCATCAGTGAGTCGTCTGAAACAACTAATGAAAAACTGTTTTTT. Its product reads: CAISESSETTNEKLFF.